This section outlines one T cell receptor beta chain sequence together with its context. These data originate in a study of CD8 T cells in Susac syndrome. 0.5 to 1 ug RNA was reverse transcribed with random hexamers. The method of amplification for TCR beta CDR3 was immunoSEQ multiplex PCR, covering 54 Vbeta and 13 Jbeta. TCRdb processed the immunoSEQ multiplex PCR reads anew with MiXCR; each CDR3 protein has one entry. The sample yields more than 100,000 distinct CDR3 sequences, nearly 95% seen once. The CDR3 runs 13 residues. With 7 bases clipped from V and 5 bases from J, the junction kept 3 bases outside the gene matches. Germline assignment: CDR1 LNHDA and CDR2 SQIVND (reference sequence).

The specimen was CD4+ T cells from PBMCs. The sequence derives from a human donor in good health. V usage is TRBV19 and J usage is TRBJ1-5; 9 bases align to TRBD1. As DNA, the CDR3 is TGTGCCAGTACCCGGGACAGGGATCAGCCCCAGCATTTT. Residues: CASTRDRDQPQHF.